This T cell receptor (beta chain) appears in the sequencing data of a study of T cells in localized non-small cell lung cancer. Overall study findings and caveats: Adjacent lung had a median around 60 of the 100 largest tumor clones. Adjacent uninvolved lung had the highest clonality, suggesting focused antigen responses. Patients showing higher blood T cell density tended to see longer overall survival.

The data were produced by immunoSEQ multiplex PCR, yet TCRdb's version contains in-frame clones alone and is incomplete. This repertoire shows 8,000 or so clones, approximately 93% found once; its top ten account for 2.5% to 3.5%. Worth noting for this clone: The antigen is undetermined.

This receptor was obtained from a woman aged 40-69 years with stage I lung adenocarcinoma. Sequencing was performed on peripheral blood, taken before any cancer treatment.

CDR3 region: CAWSYGPYEQYF. The DNA of the CDR3 is TGTGCCTGGAGTTACGGGCCCTACGAGCAGTACTTC. This rearrangement joins TRBV30 to TRBJ2-7; D not resolved. The V end lost 2 bases, the J end lost 2 bases, and 7 bases lay between the germline ends. The germline CDR1 and CDR2 sequences are GTSNPN and SVGIG (reference sequence). The CDR3 covers 12 residues. The complete variable domain, with remaining parts taken from reference TRBV30 and TRBJ2-7, reads SQTIHQWPATLVQPVGSPLSLECTVEGTSNPNLYWYRQAAGRGLQLLFYSVGIGQISSEVPQNLSASRPQDRQFILSSKKLLLSDSGFYLCAWSYGPYEQYFGPGTRLTVT.